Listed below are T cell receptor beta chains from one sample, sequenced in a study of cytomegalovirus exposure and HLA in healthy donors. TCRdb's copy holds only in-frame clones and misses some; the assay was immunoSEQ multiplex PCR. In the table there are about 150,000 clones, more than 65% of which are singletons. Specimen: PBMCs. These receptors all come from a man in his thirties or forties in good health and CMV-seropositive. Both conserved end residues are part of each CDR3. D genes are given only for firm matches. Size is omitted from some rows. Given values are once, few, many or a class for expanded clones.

cdr3_aa: CASRGGRGRVGNTEAFF
cdr3_nt: TGTGCCAGCAGAGGTGGAAGGGGGCGGGTAGGGAACACTGAAGCTTTCTTT
d_call: TRBD1
v_call: TRBV2
j_call: TRBJ1-1
clone_size: few
cdr3_length: 17

cdr3_aa: CASTLQQGLSGQPQHF
cdr3_nt: TGTGCCAGCACCTTGCAGCAGGGCCTGAGTGGTCAGCCCCAGCATTTT
d_call: .
v_call: TRBV28
j_call: TRBJ1-5
clone_size: .
cdr3_length: 16

cdr3_aa: CSVEGTGNTIYF
cdr3_nt: TGCAGCGTGGAGGGGACTGGAAACACCATATATTTT
d_call: .
v_call: TRBV29-1
j_call: TRBJ1-3
clone_size: .
cdr3_length: 12

cdr3_aa: CASSLLGSGILGKLFF
cdr3_nt: TGTGCCAGCAGCCTCCTCGGATCGGGTATTCTTGGAAAACTGTTTTTT
d_call: .
v_call: TRBV7-9
j_call: TRBJ1-4
clone_size: .
cdr3_length: 16

cdr3_aa: CATSRESGIKTNEQFF
cdr3_nt: TGTGCCACCAGCAGAGAATCGGGTATTAAGACCAATGAGCAGTTCTTC
d_call: .
v_call: TRBV15
j_call: TRBJ2-1
clone_size: .
cdr3_length: 16

cdr3_aa: CASSEAERELYEQYF
cdr3_nt: TGTGCCAGCAGTGAAGCCGAGCGGGAACTCTACGAGCAGTACTTC
d_call: TRBD2
v_call: TRBV2
j_call: TRBJ2-7
clone_size: .
cdr3_length: 15

cdr3_aa: CASTGTGITEAFF
cdr3_nt: TGTGCCAGCACTGGAACAGGGATCACTGAAGCTTTCTTT
d_call: .
v_call: TRBV6-1
j_call: TRBJ1-1
clone_size: .
cdr3_length: 13

cdr3_aa: CASRRPGPLEEQYF
cdr3_nt: TGTGCCAGCAGACGTCCAGGGCCCCTAGAGGAGCAGTACTTC
d_call: .
v_call: TRBV7-9
j_call: TRBJ2-7
clone_size: few
cdr3_length: 14

cdr3_aa: CASSSVRQGAFF
cdr3_nt: TGTGCCAGCAGCTCCGTTAGACAGGGAGCTTTCTTT
d_call: TRBD1
v_call: TRBV28
j_call: TRBJ1-1
clone_size: .
cdr3_length: 12

cdr3_aa: CASSSTPLNQPQHF
cdr3_nt: TGTGCCAGCAGCTCCACTCCGCTCAATCAGCCCCAGCATTTT
d_call: .
v_call: TRBV7-2
j_call: TRBJ1-5
clone_size: .
cdr3_length: 14

cdr3_aa: CASSLAEHTGELFF
cdr3_nt: TGCGCCAGCAGCTTGGCGGAGCACACCGGGGAGCTGTTTTTT
d_call: .
v_call: TRBV5-1
j_call: TRBJ2-2
clone_size: .
cdr3_length: 14

cdr3_aa: CASSYRQGLDTQYF
cdr3_nt: TGCGCCAGCAGCTACAGACAGGGGTTGGATACGCAGTATTTT
d_call: TRBD1
v_call: TRBV4-1
j_call: TRBJ2-3
clone_size: .
cdr3_length: 14

cdr3_aa: CASSPTGHRSYEQYF
cdr3_nt: TGTGCCAGCAGCCCCACGGGACACCGCTCCTACGAGCAGTACTTC
d_call: .
v_call: TRBV27
j_call: TRBJ2-7
clone_size: .
cdr3_length: 15

cdr3_aa: CAAQKGQGSNQPQHF
cdr3_nt: TGTGCCGCCCAAAAAGGACAGGGCAGCAATCAGCCCCAGCATTTT
d_call: TRBD1
v_call: TRBV30
j_call: TRBJ1-5
clone_size: .
cdr3_length: 15

cdr3_aa: CASSQGTENTGELFF
cdr3_nt: TGTGCCAGCAGCCAAGGGACAGAGAACACCGGGGAGCTGTTTTTT
d_call: TRBD1
v_call: TRBV13
j_call: TRBJ2-2
clone_size: .
cdr3_length: 15

cdr3_aa: CASSPTGDLNQPQHF
cdr3_nt: TGTGCCAGCTCTCCTACCGGGGATTTAAATCAGCCCCAGCATTTT
d_call: .
v_call: TRBV6-5
j_call: TRBJ1-5
clone_size: .
cdr3_length: 15

cdr3_aa: CASSHRTGTGTYEQYF
cdr3_nt: TGTGCCAGCAGCCACAGGACGGGGACAGGAACCTACGAGCAGTACTTC
d_call: TRBD1
v_call: TRBV11-3
j_call: TRBJ2-7
clone_size: .
cdr3_length: 16

cdr3_aa: CASSWGLAGNTGELFF
cdr3_nt: TGTGCCAGCAGCTGGGGACTAGCGGGCAACACCGGGGAGCTGTTTTTT
d_call: TRBD2
v_call: TRBV5-4
j_call: TRBJ2-2
clone_size: .
cdr3_length: 16

cdr3_aa: CASSVDRTVAEAFF
cdr3_nt: TGTGCCAGCAGCGTAGACCGGACAGTTGCTGAAGCTTTCTTT
d_call: .
v_call: TRBV9
j_call: TRBJ1-1
clone_size: .
cdr3_length: 14

cdr3_aa: CASSHASSSYNEQFF
cdr3_nt: TGTGCCAGCAGCCATGCTTCGAGCTCCTACAATGAGCAGTTCTTC
d_call: .
v_call: TRBV4-2
j_call: TRBJ2-1
clone_size: .
cdr3_length: 15

cdr3_aa: CASSFPVATGGLKGEQYF
cdr3_nt: TGTGCCAGCAGTTTCCCAGTCGCTACAGGGGGATTAAAGGGCGAGCAGTACTTC
d_call: TRBD1
v_call: TRBV28
j_call: TRBJ2-7
clone_size: .
cdr3_length: 18

cdr3_aa: CSGGGSSSRFNTGELFF
cdr3_nt: TGCAGCGGGGGGGGGTCTTCGTCCCGCTTCAACACCGGGGAGCTGTTTTTT
d_call: TRBD2
v_call: TRBV29-1
j_call: TRBJ2-2
clone_size: once
cdr3_length: 17

cdr3_aa: CAWTPGSYEQYF
cdr3_nt: TGTGCCTGGACCCCAGGGTCCTACGAGCAGTACTTC
d_call: .
v_call: TRBV30
j_call: TRBJ2-7
clone_size: .
cdr3_length: 12

cdr3_aa: CASSFLIRRTGGLNQPQHF
cdr3_nt: TGTGCCAGCAGTTTTTTAATAAGGAGGACAGGGGGACTAAATCAGCCCCAGCATTTT
d_call: TRBD1
v_call: TRBV28
j_call: TRBJ1-5
clone_size: .
cdr3_length: 19

cdr3_aa: CASSLGGVGYGYTF
cdr3_nt: TGTGCCAGCAGCTTAGGGGGCGTGGGCTATGGCTACACCTTC
d_call: .
v_call: TRBV7-9
j_call: TRBJ1-2
clone_size: .
cdr3_length: 14

cdr3_aa: CSALGTRVHEQYF
cdr3_nt: TGCAGCGCCCTAGGGACTAGAGTACACGAGCAGTACTTC
d_call: TRBD2
v_call: TRBV29-1
j_call: TRBJ2-7
clone_size: .
cdr3_length: 13

cdr3_aa: CASSLLGWASGRNEQFF
cdr3_nt: TGTGCCAGCAGTTTATTAGGCTGGGCTAGCGGGAGGAATGAGCAGTTCTTC
d_call: TRBD2
v_call: TRBV27
j_call: TRBJ2-1
clone_size: .
cdr3_length: 17

cdr3_aa: CASSTGGGETQYF
cdr3_nt: TGCGCCAGCAGCACTGGGGGAGGGGAGACCCAGTACTTC
d_call: TRBD2
v_call: TRBV5-1
j_call: TRBJ2-5
clone_size: .
cdr3_length: 13

cdr3_aa: CASSYRTSPNYEQYF
cdr3_nt: TGTGCCAGCAGTTACCGGACTAGTCCTAACTACGAGCAGTACTTC
d_call: TRBD2
v_call: TRBV6-5
j_call: TRBJ2-7
clone_size: .
cdr3_length: 15

cdr3_aa: CASSLQGNAEAFF
cdr3_nt: TGTGCCAGCAGTCTACAGGGAAACGCTGAAGCTTTCTTT
d_call: .
v_call: TRBV6-1
j_call: TRBJ1-1
clone_size: .
cdr3_length: 13

cdr3_aa: CASSLSSEQFF
cdr3_nt: TGCGCCAGCAGCTTAAGCTCTGAGCAGTTCTTC
d_call: .
v_call: TRBV5-1
j_call: TRBJ2-1
clone_size: .
cdr3_length: 11

cdr3_aa: CASSYQSGDSYNEQFF
cdr3_nt: TGTGCCAGCAGCTACCAATCAGGCGACTCCTACAATGAGCAGTTCTTC
d_call: .
v_call: TRBV13
j_call: TRBJ2-1
clone_size: .
cdr3_length: 16

cdr3_aa: CASSPGTPRGNQPQHF
cdr3_nt: TGTGCCAGCTCACCCGGGACCCCAAGGGGGAATCAGCCCCAGCATTTT
d_call: .
v_call: TRBV18
j_call: TRBJ1-5
clone_size: .
cdr3_length: 16

cdr3_aa: CASRPQGSSGELFF
cdr3_nt: TGTGCCAGCAGGCCACAGGGGTCTAGCGGGGAGCTGTTTTTT
d_call: TRBD1
v_call: TRBV28
j_call: TRBJ2-2
clone_size: .
cdr3_length: 14

cdr3_aa: CSVSGLAGVTYEQYF
cdr3_nt: TGCAGCGTCTCCGGACTAGCGGGAGTAACTTACGAGCAGTACTTC
d_call: TRBD2
v_call: TRBV29-1
j_call: TRBJ2-7
clone_size: .
cdr3_length: 15

cdr3_aa: CASSMTGGQETQYF
cdr3_nt: TGTGCCAGCAGCATGACTGGCGGCCAAGAGACCCAGTACTTC
d_call: .
v_call: TRBV7-7
j_call: TRBJ2-5
clone_size: .
cdr3_length: 14

cdr3_aa: CASSMAGQGLHEQYF
cdr3_nt: TGTGCCAGCAGTATGGCGGGACAGGGCCTCCACGAGCAGTACTTC
d_call: TRBD1
v_call: TRBV6-6
j_call: TRBJ2-7
clone_size: .
cdr3_length: 15

cdr3_aa: CASSSGTGNSGANVLTF
cdr3_nt: TGCGCCAGCAGCTCCGGGACAGGAAACTCTGGGGCCAACGTCCTGACTTTC
d_call: TRBD1
v_call: TRBV5-1
j_call: TRBJ2-6
clone_size: .
cdr3_length: 17

cdr3_aa: CASSPGGTASYEQYF
cdr3_nt: TGTGCCAGCAGCCCGGGGGGGACAGCCTCCTACGAGCAGTACTTC
d_call: .
v_call: TRBV5-5
j_call: TRBJ2-7
clone_size: few
cdr3_length: 15

cdr3_aa: CSVVGVGLAGGSSYNEQFF
cdr3_nt: TGCAGCGTTGTAGGGGTGGGACTAGCGGGAGGGTCCTCCTACAATGAGCAGTTCTTC
d_call: TRBD2
v_call: TRBV29-1
j_call: TRBJ2-1
clone_size: .
cdr3_length: 19

cdr3_aa: CASSQEALEQYF
cdr3_nt: TGTGCCAGCAGCCAAGAAGCCCTCGAGCAGTACTTC
d_call: .
v_call: TRBV14
j_call: TRBJ2-7
clone_size: .
cdr3_length: 12

cdr3_aa: CASSPSGQGKDEQYF
cdr3_nt: TGTGCCAGCAGCCCCTCAGGGCAGGGAAAAGACGAGCAGTACTTC
d_call: .
v_call: TRBV7-9
j_call: TRBJ2-7
clone_size: .
cdr3_length: 15

cdr3_aa: CASSPGRGAYNEQFF
cdr3_nt: TGTGCCAGCTCACCCGGGAGAGGGGCCTACAATGAGCAGTTCTTC
d_call: .
v_call: TRBV18
j_call: TRBJ2-1
clone_size: .
cdr3_length: 15

cdr3_aa: CASNFQARQPQHF
cdr3_nt: TGTGCCAGCAATTTTCAGGCTCGTCAGCCCCAGCATTTT
d_call: .
v_call: TRBV6-1
j_call: TRBJ1-5
clone_size: .
cdr3_length: 13

cdr3_aa: CAISDPSGSTDTQYF
cdr3_nt: TGTGCCATCAGTGATCCTAGCGGGAGCACAGATACGCAGTATTTT
d_call: TRBD2
v_call: TRBV10-3
j_call: TRBJ2-3
clone_size: .
cdr3_length: 15

cdr3_aa: CASSQEPGSSYNEQFF
cdr3_nt: TGCGCCAGCAGCCAAGAGCCGGGAAGCTCCTACAATGAGCAGTTCTTC
d_call: .
v_call: TRBV4-1
j_call: TRBJ2-1
clone_size: few
cdr3_length: 16

cdr3_aa: CASSLALGREDGYTF
cdr3_nt: TGTGCCAGCAGCTTAGCGCTCGGCAGGGAGGATGGCTACACCTTC
d_call: .
v_call: TRBV7-2
j_call: TRBJ1-2
clone_size: .
cdr3_length: 15

cdr3_aa: CSVTRDRGRNEQFF
cdr3_nt: TGCAGCGTTACCCGGGACAGGGGCCGAAATGAGCAGTTCTTC
d_call: TRBD1
v_call: TRBV29-1
j_call: TRBJ2-1
clone_size: .
cdr3_length: 14

cdr3_aa: CASSLGTLNTEAFF
cdr3_nt: TGTGCCAGCAGCTTGGGGACTTTGAACACTGAAGCTTTCTTT
d_call: .
v_call: TRBV5-5
j_call: TRBJ1-1
clone_size: .
cdr3_length: 14

cdr3_aa: CASSLTQGASGYTF
cdr3_nt: TGTGCCAGCAGCCTAACACAGGGGGCTTCGGGCTACACCTTC
d_call: TRBD1
v_call: TRBV7-2
j_call: TRBJ1-2
clone_size: .
cdr3_length: 14

cdr3_aa: CASSLMPSTPGELFF
cdr3_nt: TGCGCCAGCAGCTTGATGCCGTCGACTCCCGGGGAGCTGTTTTTT
d_call: .
v_call: TRBV5-1
j_call: TRBJ2-2
clone_size: .
cdr3_length: 15

cdr3_aa: CASSLEGGPQFF
cdr3_nt: TGCGCCAGCAGCTTGGAGGGAGGCCCCCAGTTCTTC
d_call: .
v_call: TRBV5-1
j_call: TRBJ2-1
clone_size: .
cdr3_length: 12

cdr3_aa: CASSQAPTGGNEQYF
cdr3_nt: TGCGCCAGCAGCCAAGCTCCGACAGGGGGGAACGAGCAGTACTTC
d_call: TRBD1
v_call: TRBV4-1
j_call: TRBJ2-7
clone_size: .
cdr3_length: 15

cdr3_aa: CASSYSIFIQYNEQFF
cdr3_nt: TGTGCCAGCAGTTACTCGATTTTTATCCAGTACAATGAGCAGTTCTTC
d_call: .
v_call: TRBV6-6
j_call: TRBJ2-1
clone_size: few
cdr3_length: 16

cdr3_aa: CASSGTSYGELFF
cdr3_nt: TGTGCCAGTAGTGGGACTTCGTACGGGGAGCTGTTTTTT
d_call: .
v_call: TRBV19
j_call: TRBJ2-2
clone_size: .
cdr3_length: 13